Presented here are 20 T cell receptor beta chains from one specimen sequenced in a study of CD8+CD57+ T cells in acquired aplastic anemia. Genomic DNA, serving as template, underwent TCR beta VDJ and CDR3 profiling. MiXCR, run by TCRdb on the reads, gives a single entry per CDR3 protein. The sample lists about 160,000 distinct CDR3 sequences, 71% occurring once. Patients chosen for sequencing had shown CD8+CD57+ cell expansion by flow cytometry. Sequences were obtained from sorted CD4+, CD8+, or CD8+CD57+ T cells (not recorded which) from PBMCs. The receptors shown here come from a human donor with aplastic anemia.

This rearrangement joins TRBV2 to TRBJ2-5; TRBD1 might be the D (8 bases). This CDR3 is 14 amino acids long. Germline assignment: CDR1 SNHLY and CDR2 FYNNEI. V was shortened by 4 bases and J by 3 bases, with 12 bases between the two germline ends. CDR3 nucleotides: TGTGCCAGCAGTGGACAGGGGAGGGAAGAGACCCAGTACTTC. Protein: CASSGQGREETQYF.

The chain recombines TRBV7-9 with TRBJ1-1; D gene uncertain. CDR1 is SEHNR, CDR2 FQNEAQ, per germline (reference sequence). Trimming took 3 bases from V and 1 from J, leaving 6 bases between them. There are 13 residues in the CDR3. CDR3 loop: CASSFQENTEAFF. The CDR3 DNA reads TGTGCCAGCAGCTTTCAGGAGAACACTGAAGCTTTCTTT.

This chain joins TRBV6-5 and TRBJ2-1; D gene uncertain. Per germline, CDR1 MNHEY and CDR2 SVGAGI. The CDR3 sequence is 12 residues long. Trimming left V 5 bases short and J 12 bases short, with 14 bases between. The CDR3 nucleotides read TGTGCCAGCAGTGAATGGGTGGTCGGGCAGTTCTTC. It is translated as CASSEWVVGQFF.

This chain's CDR3 is CATSDWDRNEQYF. DNA for the CDR3: TGTGCCACCAGTGATTGGGACAGGAACGAGCAGTACTTC. V is TRBV24-1 and J is TRBJ2-7, with 8 bases identical to TRBD1. The CDR3 covers 13 residues. The trim removed 2 bases at V and 5 bases at J, leaving 1 base unmatched. The germline V gene has CDR1 KGHDR and CDR2 SFDVKD.

The sample holds many counts of this clonotype. The chain is built from TRBV6-4 and TRBJ2-1; TRBD2 matches at 8 bases. The V and J ends lost 3 bases and 7 bases, in that order; junction bases with no gene match: 8. The CDR3 has 15 residues. Germline V CDR1 and CDR2: MRHNA, SNTAGT. The CDR3: CASSDSGGAGNEQFF. CDR3 nucleotides: TGTGCCAGCAGTGATTCGGGGGGGGCCGGGAATGAGCAGTTCTTC.

The V call is TRBV20-1, the J call TRBJ1-5; D gene ambiguous. Germline-derived CDR1 and CDR2 are DFQATT and SNEGSKA (reference sequence). The length of the CDR3 is 18 residues. V lost 0 bases to trimming and J lost 0 bases, with 18 bases between them. The CDR3 sequence is CSARDPGPVSYSNQPQHF. Written as DNA, the CDR3 is TGCAGTGCTAGAGATCCGGGCCCTGTAAGCTATAGCAATCAGCCCCAGCATTTT.

With regard to this clonotype: The missing conserved phenylalanine or tryptophan at the end of this CDR3 makes a read error likely. The chain carries TRBV5-4 and TRBJ2-5, with TRBD2 matching over 7 bases. V trimming: 3 bases; J trimming: 5 bases; junction bases outside the gene matches: 13. The CDR3 totals 16 residues. Germline V gives CDR1 SGHNT, CDR2 YYREEE (reference sequence). The CDR3 region is CASSSLQGGSPETQYS. The CDR3 nucleotides are TGTGCCAGCAGCTCGTTGCAGGGAGGGAGTCCGGAGACCCAGTACTCC.

A single count supports this clonotype. The rearrangement links TRBV11-3 to TRBJ2-3; maybe TRBD2 (6 bases). This CDR3 comprises 14 residues. Trimming cost V 8 bases and J 3 bases, with 15 bases left between them. CDR1 is SGHNT, CDR2 YENEEA, per germline. The CDR3 sequence: CASAPGAWTDTQYF. The CDR3, as DNA: TGTGCCAGCGCCCCGGGAGCCTGGACAGATACGCAGTATTTT.

V usage is TRBV11-3 and J usage is TRBJ2-7; D not resolved. The CDR3 totals 13 residues. Trimming shortened V by 1 base and J by 4 bases, and 8 bases separated the two germline ends. From germline, CDR1 is SGHNT and CDR2 YENEEA. DNA of the CDR3: TGTGCCAGCAGCTTAGCTCCAGGTTACGAGCAGTACTTC. Its translation is CASSLAPGYEQYF. The full variable domain, its missing parts supplied by reference TRBV11-3 and TRBJ2-7, is EAGVVQSPRYKIIEKKQPVAFWCNPISGHNTLYWYLQNLGQGPELLIRYENEEAVDDSQLPKDRFSAERLKGVDSTLKIQPAELGDSAVYLCASSLAPGYEQYFGPGTRLTVT.

The chain joins TRBV7-3 to TRBJ2-5; maybe TRBD1 (6 bases). The CDR3 sequence is 15 residues long. Trimming shortened V by 2 bases and J by 5 bases, and 15 bases separated the two germline ends. CDR1 and CDR2 (germline): SGHTA, FQGTGA. Here the CDR3 reads CASSLSRGPRETQYF. The CDR3, as DNA: TGTGCCAGCAGCTTATCCAGGGGCCCTAGGGAGACCCAGTACTTC.

CDR3 region: CASSLAPRVGAYEQYF. The CDR3 nucleotides are TGTGCCAGCAGCTTAGCGCCCCGGGTGGGGGCCTACGAGCAGTACTTC. This chain connects TRBV7-2 to TRBJ2-7; either TRBD1 or TRBD2 may supply D (5 bases each). With 0 bases removed from V and 2 bases from J, the gap between germline ends came to 14 bases. This CDR3 region has 16 residues. The germline CDR1 and CDR2 sequences are SGHTA and FQGNSA.

The chain employs TRBV5-6 and TRBJ1-6, with 9 bases matching TRBD1. With V trimmed by 7 bases and J by 10 bases, 6 bases remained unmatched. The germline V gene encodes CDR1 SGHDT and CDR2 YYEEEE. This CDR3 has 13 amino acids. Here the CDR3 DNA reads TGTGCCAGCGGGGACAGGGTCGAGTCACCCCTCCACTTT. The encoded protein is CASGDRVESPLHF.

The gene calls are TRBV6-4 and TRBJ1-5; TRBD1 might be the D (5 bases). CDR1 is MRHNA, CDR2 SNTAGT, per germline. CDR3 length equals 11 residues. Trimming cost V 9 bases and J 9 bases, with 12 bases left between them. The CDR3: CARTAARPQHF. In nucleotides, the CDR3 is TGTGCCAGGACAGCTGCGAGGCCCCAGCATTTT.

CDR3 region: CSARGGNEKLFF. CDR3 sequence (DNA): TGCAGTGCTAGAGGAGGAAATGAAAAACTGTTTTTT. This chain uses TRBV20-1 with TRBJ1-4; D uncertain. Germline V gives CDR1 DFQATT, CDR2 SNEGSKA (reference sequence). This CDR3 is built from 12 residues. Trimming removed 1 base from V and 5 bases from J, with 5 bases in between.

This chain connects TRBV7-8 to TRBJ1-2, with 8 nucleotides matching TRBD1. Germline CDR1 is SGHVS and CDR2 is FQNEAQ. The CDR3 runs to 13 residues. The ends lost 1 base at V and 14 bases at J; junction bases unmatched: 9. In DNA, the CDR3 is TGTGCCAGCAGCTTAGGGACAGGGTTCGGGATAACCTTC. The encoded protein is CASSLGTGFGITF.

A few counts support this clonotype. This chain uses TRBV6-4 with TRBJ2-5; D is perhaps TRBD1 (6 bases). With 3 bases removed from V and 4 bases from J, the gap between germline ends came to 12 bases. CDR3 length: 14 residues. Germline V gene sequence: CDR1 MRHNA, CDR2 SNTAGT. CDR3 amino acids: CASSEGIRGETQYF. In DNA form, the CDR3 reads TGTGCCAGCAGTGAGGGTATCAGGGGAGAGACCCAGTACTTC.

The V gene is TRBV25-1, the J gene TRBJ1-3; 7 bases line up with TRBD1. V gave up 3 bases and J gave up 0 bases; unmatched junction bases: 5. CDR1 MGHDK and CDR2 SYGVNS come from the germline V gene. The CDR3 is 16 amino acids. DNA of the CDR3: TGTGCCAGCAGTGATGGGGGGACAGTCTCTGGAAACACCATATATTTT. Translating it yields CASSDGGTVSGNTIYF. The entire variable domain, with the rest obtained from reference TRBV25-1 and TRBJ1-3, is as follows: EADIYQTPRYLVIGTGKKITLECSQTMGHDKMYWYQQDPGMELHLIHYSYGVNSTEKGDLSSESTVSRIRTEHFPLTLESARPSHTSQYLCASSDGGTVSGNTIYFGEGSWLTVV.

This rearrangement joins TRBV7-9 to TRBJ2-7; no firm D call. The CDR3 covers 13 residues. Looked up from germline, CDR1 is SEHNR and CDR2 is FQNEAQ (reference sequence). Deletions cut 3 bases from V and 1 base from J, with 7 bases between. Here the CDR3 reads CASSFVSSYEQYF. The DNA for the CDR3 is TGTGCCAGCAGCTTCGTATCGTCCTACGAGCAGTACTTC.

The V and J genes are TRBV10-3 and TRBJ2-7; D is unclear. The V end lost 10 bases, the J end lost 3 bases, and 10 bases lay between the germline ends. This CDR3 region has 11 residues. Per the germline V gene, CDR1 is ENHRY and CDR2 is SYGVKD. Here the CDR3 DNA reads TGTGCCACCTGGGCCGACTACGAGCAGTACTTC. This translates into CATWADYEQYF.

The chain carries TRBV9 and TRBJ2-2, with TRBD1 matching 7 bases. The CDR3 totals 15 residues. CDR1 and CDR2 (germline): SGDLS, YYNGEE. After removal of 0 bases from V and 4 bases from J, the junction contained 3 bases not matched to a gene. The CDR3 protein is CASSVGQGGTGELFF. For the CDR3, the DNA is TGTGCCAGCAGCGTAGGACAGGGTGGCACCGGGGAGCTGTTTTTT.